This is a list of T cell receptor beta chains from one sample in a study of CD8+ T cells in alopecia areata. The method was immunoSEQ multiplex PCR; TCRdb's version includes in-frame clones alone and lacks a portion of them. The table includes under 350,000 clones, 58% detected once. The specimen comprised CD4+ T cells sorted from blood, sampled at week 24, from a patient treated with tofacitinib. These receptors were taken from a human donor with alopecia areata. The CDR3 runs from the conserved cysteine through the conserved F or W. A D gene is named only where the DNA matches it firmly. Only part of the rows carry a size: once, few, many, or a class if the clone is expanded.

>NA|TRBD2|TRBJ2-3|TRBV5-1
CASSPGRLAIFSTDTQYF
TGCGCCAGCAGCCCGGGACGACTAGCCATTTTTAGCACAGATACGCAGTATTTT
>NA|TRBD1|TRBJ2-5|TRBV2
CASTVLPFPGTGGQETQYF
TGTGCCAGCACCGTCCTTCCCTTTCCCGGGACAGGGGGACAAGAGACCCAGTACTTC
>NA|TRBD1|TRBJ1-4|TRBV7-9
CASSLGQGRNEKLFF
TGTGCCAGCAGCCTAGGACAGGGGAGGAATGAAAAACTGTTTTTT
>NA|NA|TRBJ1-2|TRBV7-2
CASSLWTGNYGYTF
TGTGCCAGCAGCCTCTGGACGGGCAACTATGGCTACACCTTC
>NA|NA|TRBJ2-7|TRBV7-8
CASSLSYEQYF
TGTGCCAGCAGCCTGAGCTACGAGCAGTACTTC
>NA|TRBD1|TRBJ1-2|TRBV29-1
CSEWDRARYTF
TGCAGCGAGTGGGACAGGGCGCGCTACACCTTC
>few|NA|TRBJ1-4|TRBV18
CASSPGEKLFF
TGTGCCAGCTCACCAGGGGAAAAACTGTTTTTT
>NA|NA|TRBJ2-5|TRBV5-1
CASSRQGTVGETQYF
TGCGCCAGCAGCCGGCAGGGGACTGTAGGAGAGACCCAGTACTTC
>NA|NA|TRBJ1-1|TRBV7-9
CASSYQAGAKAFF
TGTGCCAGCAGCTACCAGGCGGGGGCGAAAGCTTTCTTT
>few|TRBD1|TRBJ2-7|TRBV5-1
CASRESSGTGVYEQYF
TGCGCCAGCAGAGAGTCCTCCGGGACAGGGGTCTACGAGCAGTACTTC
>few|NA|TRBJ1-1|TRBV29-1
CSVEETRGNTEAFF
TGCAGCGTTGAAGAGACCCGTGGGAACACTGAAGCTTTCTTT
>NA|NA|TRBJ2-7|TRBV27
CASRAGPGGLSYEQYF
TGTGCCAGCAGAGCCGGCCCCGGCGGCCTATCCTACGAGCAGTACTTC
>NA|TRBD2|TRBJ2-7|TRBV7-2
CASSRASGGAGEQYF
TGTGCCAGCAGCCGCGCTAGCGGGGGGGCCGGGGAGCAGTACTTC
>NA|NA|TRBJ2-7|TRBV30
CALNRVDSYEQYF
TGTGCCTTAAACAGGGTGGATTCCTACGAGCAGTACTTC
>NA|NA|TRBJ2-2|TRBV4-2
CASSFGTGELFF
TGTGCCAGCAGCTTTGGCACCGGGGAGCTGTTTTTT
>NA|NA|TRBJ2-7|TRBV27
CASGHYEQYF
TGTGCCAGCGGACACTACGAGCAGTACTTC
>NA|TRBD1|TRBJ2-5|TRBV2
CASIGPGQGQETQYF
TGTGCCAGCATTGGACCGGGACAGGGGCAAGAGACCCAGTACTTC
>few|NA|TRBJ1-1|TRBV28
CASLASGSTEAFF
TGTGCCAGCCTGGCCTCGGGGAGCACTGAAGCTTTCTTT
>NA|TRBD1|TRBJ1-1|TRBV5-1
CASSSGTGVTEAFF
TGCGCCAGCAGCTCCGGGACAGGGGTTACTGAAGCTTTCTTT
>NA|NA|TRBJ1-1|TRBV30
CAWSPLVGTEAFF
TGTGCCTGGAGTCCCCTGGTTGGCACTGAAGCTTTCTTT
>NA|NA|TRBJ1-1|TRBV30
CACLSRQRGPGSTEAFF
TGTGCCTGCCTATCACGACAGCGAGGGCCAGGGAGCACTGAAGCTTTCTTT
>NA|NA|TRBJ2-5|TRBV7-2
CASSPAGQETQYF
TGTGCCAGCAGCCCCGCCGGGCAAGAGACCCAGTACTTC
>NA|NA|TRBJ1-2|TRBV7-2
CASSLGHLNYGYTF
TGTGCCAGCAGCTTAGGGCACCTTAACTATGGCTACACCTTC
>few|NA|TRBJ2-5|TRBV2
CASSDQRFRETQYF
TGTGCCAGCAGTGATCAACGGTTTCGGGAGACCCAGTACTTC
>NA|NA|TRBJ2-6|TRBV23-1
CASSQSEGPSGANVLTF
TGCGCCAGCAGTCAATCTGAGGGGCCCTCTGGGGCCAACGTCCTGACTTTC
>NA|TRBD1|TRBJ2-7|TRBV5-1
CASSLGGQGSTGSYEQYF
TGCGCCAGCAGCTTGGGTGGACAGGGCAGCACGGGCTCCTACGAGCAGTACTTC
>NA|NA|TRBJ1-6|TRBV4-1
CASSPREYNSPLHF
TGTGCCAGCAGCCCAAGGGAATATAATTCACCCCTCCACTTT
>NA|NA|TRBJ2-7|TRBV13
CASSLGPSAYEQYF
TGTGCCAGCAGCTTAGGACCCTCGGCCTACGAGCAGTACTTC
>NA|NA|TRBJ1-2|TRBV9
CASSVGSDSYYGYTF
TGTGCCAGCAGCGTAGGATCCGACAGCTACTATGGCTACACCTTC
>NA|NA|TRBJ2-1|TRBV6-5
CASSYRVAPYNEQFF
TGTGCCAGCAGTTACCGAGTAGCCCCGTACAATGAGCAGTTCTTC
>NA|NA|TRBJ2-5|TRBV28
CASTPLGGTETQYF
TGTGCCAGCACCCCCCTCGGGGGCACGGAGACCCAGTACTTC
>NA|TRBD2|TRBJ2-1|TRBV28
CASTTASGGISSYNEQFF
TGTGCCAGCACCACCGCTAGCGGGGGTATAAGCTCCTACAATGAGCAGTTCTTC
>NA|NA|TRBJ2-7|TRBV7-2
CASSLGVGYEQYF
TGTGCCAGCAGCCTAGGGGTCGGCTACGAGCAGTACTTC
>few|NA|TRBJ2-3|TRBV29-1
CSVLLNLGTQYF
TGCAGCGTGCTTCTGAACTTGGGTACGCAGTATTTT
>NA|TRBD1|TRBJ2-5|TRBV28
CASRGQGKSQETQYF
TGTGCCAGCCGAGGACAGGGTAAATCCCAAGAGACCCAGTACTTC
>NA|NA|TRBJ2-2|TRBV7-2
CASSLAGRNTGELFF
TGTGCCAGCAGCTTAGCGGGGAGAAACACCGGGGAGCTGTTTTTT
>NA|NA|TRBJ2-7|TRBV7-9
CASSLEGVQAYEQYF
TGTGCCAGCAGCTTGGAGGGGGTCCAAGCCTACGAGCAGTACTTC
>NA|TRBD1|TRBJ2-1|TRBV25-1
CASRGAGQGLSEQFF
TGTGCCAGCAGAGGCGCGGGACAGGGGCTAAGTGAGCAGTTCTTC
>NA|TRBD2|TRBJ2-3|TRBV30
CAWSGGVRGIADTQYF
TGTGCCTGGAGTGGAGGAGTGCGGGGGATAGCGGATACGCAGTATTTT
>NA|TRBD2|TRBJ2-1|TRBV5-1
CASSFSGTSTYNEQFF
TGCGCCAGCAGCTTTTCCGGGACTAGCACCTACAATGAGCAGTTCTTC
>NA|NA|TRBJ2-7|TRBV30
CAWSAFYEQYF
TGTGCCTGGAGCGCCTTCTACGAGCAGTACTTC
>NA|TRBD1|TRBJ1-6|TRBV25-1
CASSGQGQGSSYNSPLHF
TGTGCCAGCAGTGGGCAGGGACAGGGGAGCTCCTATAATTCACCCCTCCACTTT
>NA|NA|TRBJ1-2|TRBV7-8
CASSLGEGYGYTF
TGTGCCAGCAGCTTAGGGGAGGGTTATGGCTACACCTTC
>NA|NA|TRBJ1-1|TRBV7-2
CASSLDVSKREAFF
TGTGCCAGCAGCTTAGATGTGTCCAAGAGGGAAGCTTTCTTT
>few|TRBD2|TRBJ2-3|TRBV29-1
CSVRSSGGPTDTQYF
TGCAGCGTGAGATCTAGCGGGGGCCCCACAGATACGCAGTATTTT
>few|NA|TRBJ1-5|TRBV4-1
CASSQAGGGQPQHF
TGCGCCAGCAGCCAAGCCGGGGGCGGTCAGCCCCAGCATTTT
>few|NA|TRBJ2-3|TRBV29-1
CSVGQVARDTQYF
TGCAGCGTTGGACAGGTAGCACGAGATACGCAGTATTTT
>NA|NA|TRBJ2-3|TRBV15
CATSRGTSTDTQYF
TGTGCCACCAGCAGAGGCACTAGCACAGATACGCAGTATTTT